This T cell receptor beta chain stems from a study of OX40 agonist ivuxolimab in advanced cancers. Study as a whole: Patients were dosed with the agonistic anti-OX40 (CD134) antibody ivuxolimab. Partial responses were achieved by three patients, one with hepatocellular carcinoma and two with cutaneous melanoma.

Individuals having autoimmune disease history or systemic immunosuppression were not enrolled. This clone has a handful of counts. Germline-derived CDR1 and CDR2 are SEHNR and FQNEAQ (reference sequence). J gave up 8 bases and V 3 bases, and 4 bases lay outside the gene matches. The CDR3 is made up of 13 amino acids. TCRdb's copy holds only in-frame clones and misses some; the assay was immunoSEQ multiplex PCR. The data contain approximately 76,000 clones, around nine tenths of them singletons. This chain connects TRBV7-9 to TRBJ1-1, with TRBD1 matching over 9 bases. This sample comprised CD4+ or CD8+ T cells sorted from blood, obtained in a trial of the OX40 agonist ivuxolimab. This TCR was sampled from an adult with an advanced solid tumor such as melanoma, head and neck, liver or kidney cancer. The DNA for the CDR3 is TGTGCCAGCAGCTTTGGACAGGGGAGAGAAGCTTTCTTT. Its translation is CASSFGQGREAFF.